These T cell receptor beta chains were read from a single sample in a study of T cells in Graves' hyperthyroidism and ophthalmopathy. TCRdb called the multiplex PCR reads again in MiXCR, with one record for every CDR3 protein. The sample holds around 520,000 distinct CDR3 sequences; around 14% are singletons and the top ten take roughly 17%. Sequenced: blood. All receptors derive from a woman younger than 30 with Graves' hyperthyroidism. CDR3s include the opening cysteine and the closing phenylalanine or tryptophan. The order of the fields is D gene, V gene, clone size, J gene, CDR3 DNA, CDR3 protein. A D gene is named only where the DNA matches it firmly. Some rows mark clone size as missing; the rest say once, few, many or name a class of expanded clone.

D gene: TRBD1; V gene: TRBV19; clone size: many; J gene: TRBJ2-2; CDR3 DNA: TGTGCCAGTAGTAGGCGGGACAGGGACACCGGGGAGCTGTTTTTT; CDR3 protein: CASSRRDRDTGELFF
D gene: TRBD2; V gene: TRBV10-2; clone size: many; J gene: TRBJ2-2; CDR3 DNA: TGCGCCAGCAGATCTAAACCTACTAGCGGGAAGTCCGGGGAGCTGTTTTTT; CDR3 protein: CASRSKPTSGKSGELFF
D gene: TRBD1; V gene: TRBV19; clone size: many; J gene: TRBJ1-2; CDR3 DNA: TGTGCCAGTAACCGGGACAGGACCTATGGCTACACCTTC; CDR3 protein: CASNRDRTYGYTF
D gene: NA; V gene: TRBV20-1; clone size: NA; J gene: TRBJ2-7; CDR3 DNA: TGCAGTGCTAGAGATCCAACTGCCGGCGTCCACGAGCAGTACTTC; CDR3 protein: CSARDPTAGVHEQYF
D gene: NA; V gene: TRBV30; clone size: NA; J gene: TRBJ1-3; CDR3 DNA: TGTGCCTGGAGTGTACGGGGGAGCTCTGGAAACACCATATATTTT; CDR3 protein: CAWSVRGSSGNTIYF
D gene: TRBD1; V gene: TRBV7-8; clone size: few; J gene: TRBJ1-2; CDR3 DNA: TGTGCCAGCAGCTTCACCGACAGGGCTAACTATGGCTACACCTTC; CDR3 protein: CASSFTDRANYGYTF
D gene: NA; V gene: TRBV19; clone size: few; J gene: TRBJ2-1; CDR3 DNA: TGTGCCAGTAGTATAGTCGGCGCGCTATACAATGAGCAGTTCTTC; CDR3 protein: CASSIVGALYNEQFF
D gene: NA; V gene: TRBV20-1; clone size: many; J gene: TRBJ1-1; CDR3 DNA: TGCAGTGCTAGAGAGACGAACACTGAAGCTTTCTTT; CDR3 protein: CSARETNTEAFF
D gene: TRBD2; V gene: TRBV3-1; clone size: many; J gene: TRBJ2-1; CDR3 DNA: TGTGCCAGCAGCCCGACTAGCGGGAGGGGCGATGAGCAGTTCTTC; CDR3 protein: CASSPTSGRGDEQFF
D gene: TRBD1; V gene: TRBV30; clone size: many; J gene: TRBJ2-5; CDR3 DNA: TGTGCCTGGAGTCTGACAGGGGGAGAGACCCAGTACTTC; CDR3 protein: CAWSLTGGETQYF
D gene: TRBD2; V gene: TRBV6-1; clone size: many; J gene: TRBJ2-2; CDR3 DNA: TGTGCCAGCAGTAGCGGGAGGTTCGACACCGGGGAGCTGTTTTTT; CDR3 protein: CASSSGRFDTGELFF
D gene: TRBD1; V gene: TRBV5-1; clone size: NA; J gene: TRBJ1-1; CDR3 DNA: TGCGCCAGCAGCGAGTCACAGGGGTATCCAAACACTGAAGCTTTCTTT; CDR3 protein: CASSESQGYPNTEAFF
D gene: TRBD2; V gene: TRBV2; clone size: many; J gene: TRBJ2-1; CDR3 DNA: TGTGCCAGCAGTGGACTAGCGGGGTCCAATGAGCAGTTCTTC; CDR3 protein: CASSGLAGSNEQFF
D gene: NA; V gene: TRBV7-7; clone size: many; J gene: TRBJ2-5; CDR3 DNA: TGTGCTAGCACCGTATGGGGACAAGAGACCCAGTACTTC; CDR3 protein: CASTVWGQETQYF
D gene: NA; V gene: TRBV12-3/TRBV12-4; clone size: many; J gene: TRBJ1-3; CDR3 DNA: TGTGCCAGCACCTCATTCCTCAGAGGGGCGAAAGGAAACACCATATATTTT; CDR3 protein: CASTSFLRGAKGNTIYF
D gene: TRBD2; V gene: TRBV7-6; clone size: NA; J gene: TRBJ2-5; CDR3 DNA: TGTGCCAGCAGCACCAACAGACTAGCGGAAGAGACCCAGTACTTC; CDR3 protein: CASSTNRLAEETQYF
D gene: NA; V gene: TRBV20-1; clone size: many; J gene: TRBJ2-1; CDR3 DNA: TGCAGTGCTAGCCCTAGCATGAATGAGCAGTTCTTC; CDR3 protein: CSASPSMNEQFF
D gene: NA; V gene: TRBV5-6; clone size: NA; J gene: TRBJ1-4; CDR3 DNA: TGTGCCAGCAGCTTGGATGGGAACGAAAAACTGTTTTTT; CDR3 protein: CASSLDGNEKLFF
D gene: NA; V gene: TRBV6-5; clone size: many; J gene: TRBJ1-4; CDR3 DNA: TGTGCCAGCAGTTACATTTCGACCCACATAAAGGAAAAACTGTTTTTT; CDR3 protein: CASSYISTHIKEKLFF
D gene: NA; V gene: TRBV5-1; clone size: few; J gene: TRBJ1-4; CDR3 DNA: TGCGCCAGCAGCTTGGACAGGGTGGGCAAACTGTTTTTT; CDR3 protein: CASSLDRVGKLFF
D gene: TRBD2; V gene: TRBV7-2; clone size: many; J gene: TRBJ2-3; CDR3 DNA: TGTGCCAGCAATCCGGGACTAGCTAAAGCAGATACGCAGTATTTT; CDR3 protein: CASNPGLAKADTQYF
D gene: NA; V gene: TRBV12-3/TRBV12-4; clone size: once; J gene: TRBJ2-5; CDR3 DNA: TGTGCCAGCAGTTTGAGGTGGGGGCGGGAAGAGACCCAGTACTTC; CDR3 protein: CASSLRWGREETQYF
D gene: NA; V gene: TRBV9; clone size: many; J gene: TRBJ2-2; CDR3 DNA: TGTGCCAGCAGCGTAGAAGCCGGGGAGCTGTTTTTT; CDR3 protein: CASSVEAGELFF
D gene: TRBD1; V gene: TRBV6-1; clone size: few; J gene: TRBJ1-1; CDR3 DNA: TGTGCCAGCAGTGGAACAGGGGGGGCTTTCTTT; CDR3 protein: CASSGTGGAFF
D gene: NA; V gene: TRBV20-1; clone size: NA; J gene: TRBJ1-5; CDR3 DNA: TGCAGTGCTCAACAGGGTGGAGGCAATCAGCCCCAGCATTTT; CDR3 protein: CSAQQGGGNQPQHF
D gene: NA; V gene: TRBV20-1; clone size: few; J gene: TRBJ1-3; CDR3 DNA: TGCAGTGCTTCACGTAGGGCCTCTGGAAACACCATATATTTT; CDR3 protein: CSASRRASGNTIYF
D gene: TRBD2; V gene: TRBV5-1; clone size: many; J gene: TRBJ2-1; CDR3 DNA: TGCGCCAGCAGCTTCGCCAGCGGGGACGGGAATGAGCAGTTCTTC; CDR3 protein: CASSFASGDGNEQFF
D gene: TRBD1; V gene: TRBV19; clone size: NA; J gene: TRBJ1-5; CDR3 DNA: TGTGCCAGTACCCCCCCGCAGGGGGCGAGGGGCAATCAGCCCCAGCATTTT; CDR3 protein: CASTPPQGARGNQPQHF
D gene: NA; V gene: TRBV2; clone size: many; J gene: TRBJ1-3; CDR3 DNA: TGTGCCAGCAGTGAAAGTTTGGGGGCCGTCAACACCATATATTTT; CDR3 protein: CASSESLGAVNTIYF
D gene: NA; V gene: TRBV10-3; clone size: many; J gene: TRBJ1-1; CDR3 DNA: TGTGCCATCAGTGGGCTGGCTCAGGGGCGAACTGAAGCTTTCTTT; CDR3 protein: CAISGLAQGRTEAFF
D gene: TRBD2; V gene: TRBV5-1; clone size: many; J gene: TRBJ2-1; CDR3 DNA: TGCGCCAGCAGCTGGGTGTCCGGGACTAGCGGATACAATGAGCAGTTCTTC; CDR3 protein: CASSWVSGTSGYNEQFF
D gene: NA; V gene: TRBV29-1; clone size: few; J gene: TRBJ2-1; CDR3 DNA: TGCAGCGTTGAACCACAGGGACGAATTGACAATGAGCAGTTCTTC; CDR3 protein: CSVEPQGRIDNEQFF
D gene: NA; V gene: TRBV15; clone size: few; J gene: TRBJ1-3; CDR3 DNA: TGTGCCACCAGCAGAGATTGGGGATCCCCTGGAAACACCATATATTTT; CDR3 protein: CATSRDWGSPGNTIYF
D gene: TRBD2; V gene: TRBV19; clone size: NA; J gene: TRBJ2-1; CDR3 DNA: TGTGCCAGTAGTAGGGGGCGACTAGCGGATGAGCAGTTCTTC; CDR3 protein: CASSRGRLADEQFF
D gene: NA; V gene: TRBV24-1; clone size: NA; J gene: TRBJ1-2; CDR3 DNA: TGTGCCACCAGTGATGCCTCGGGGGCGCTGGATGGCTACACCTTC; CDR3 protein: CATSDASGALDGYTF
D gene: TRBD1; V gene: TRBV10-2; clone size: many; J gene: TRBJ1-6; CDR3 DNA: TGCGCCAGCAGTGAAGTCGAACAGGGGTCGGATCCCAGATCACCCCTCCACTTT; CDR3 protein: CASSEVEQGSDPRSPLHF
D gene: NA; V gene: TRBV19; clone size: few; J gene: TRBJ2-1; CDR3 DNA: TGTGCCAGTAGTCCCCCCGGGACGCATCGGGAGCAGTTCTTC; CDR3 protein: CASSPPGTHREQFF
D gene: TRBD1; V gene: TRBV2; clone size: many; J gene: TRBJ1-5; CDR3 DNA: TGTGCCAGCAGTGGAGGGACAGGGGGCGGTCAGCCCCAGCATTTT; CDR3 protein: CASSGGTGGGQPQHF
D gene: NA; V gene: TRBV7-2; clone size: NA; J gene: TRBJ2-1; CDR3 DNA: TGTGCCAGCAGCTACAAGGGACGAGGCCTCGCGGGGTCCTACAATGAGCAGTTCTTC; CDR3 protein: CASSYKGRGLAGSYNEQFF
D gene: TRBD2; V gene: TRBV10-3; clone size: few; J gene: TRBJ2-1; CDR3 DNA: TGTGCCATGATGACTAGCGGGAACAATGAGCAGTTCTTC; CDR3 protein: CAMMTSGNNEQFF
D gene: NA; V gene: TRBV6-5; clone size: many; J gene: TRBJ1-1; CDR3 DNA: TGTGCCAGCAGTTACAGCGTCTACTCCCAGACTGAAGCTTTCTTT; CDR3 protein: CASSYSVYSQTEAFF
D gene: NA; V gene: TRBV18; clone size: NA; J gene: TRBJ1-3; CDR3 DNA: TGTGCCAGCTCACCTCAGGACAGCCCACGATTCTCTGGAAACACCATATATTTT; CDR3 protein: CASSPQDSPRFSGNTIYF
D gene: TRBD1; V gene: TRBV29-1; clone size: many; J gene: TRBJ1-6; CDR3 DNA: TGCAGCGTTAGACAGGGGAACTATAATTCACCCCTCCACTTT; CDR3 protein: CSVRQGNYNSPLHF
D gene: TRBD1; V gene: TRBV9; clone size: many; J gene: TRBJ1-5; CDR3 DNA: TGTGCCAGCAGCCCCCTTCCGGACAGGGTTTCTCCCCAGCATTTT; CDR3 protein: CASSPLPDRVSPQHF
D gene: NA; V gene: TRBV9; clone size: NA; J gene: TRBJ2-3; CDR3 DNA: TGTGCCAGCAGCGTAGCTACTACAATAGATACGCAGTATTTT; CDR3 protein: CASSVATTIDTQYF
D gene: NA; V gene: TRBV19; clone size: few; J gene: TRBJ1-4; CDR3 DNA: TGTGCCAGTAGTATAGATAGGCCGCCGGATGAAAAACTGTTTTTT; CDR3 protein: CASSIDRPPDEKLFF
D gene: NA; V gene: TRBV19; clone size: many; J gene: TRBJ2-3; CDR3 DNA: TGTGCCAGTAGACCAAGAGGAGGGGCAGGCACAGATACGCAGTATTTT; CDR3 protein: CASRPRGGAGTDTQYF